This T cell receptor beta chain comes out of a study of radiation and T cells in renal cell carcinoma. The time point is: baseline pretreatment blood. As for treatment: 15 Gy SBRT to primary tumor, nephrectomy 4 weeks later. Generated by immunoSEQ multiplex PCR, the TCRdb table keeps only in-frame clones and is missing some. The sample contains some 150,000 clones, about 88% of which appear only once. The V and J ends lost 6 bases and 5 bases respectively, with 19 bases between them. The CDR3 sequence is 15 residues long. Germline assignment: CDR1 MDHEN and CDR2 SYDVKM. A remark on this clone: The antigen is unknown.

Whole-study results and caveats: Top tumor clonotypes rose in blood 2 weeks post-radiation, then contracted.

This chain links TRBV28 with TRBJ1-2; D is ambiguous. This TCR came from a woman aged 45-65 years with renal cell carcinoma. This sample comprised blood, obtained from a patient whose treatment included radiotherapy and nephrectomy. The CDR3 is CASSLGGSGEYGYTF. As DNA, the CDR3 is TGTGCCAGCAGCCTCGGAGGGTCCGGCGAATATGGCTACACCTTC.